The 14 T cell receptor beta chains in this list originate from one sample, sequenced in a study of blood T cell repertoires in COVID-19. The repertoire was sequenced with immunoSEQ multiplex PCR; TCRdb's copy has only in-frame clones and lacks some. The sample contains 180,000 or so clones, roughly 78% of which appear only once. The material sequenced was peripheral blood. The receptors originated from a woman older than 75 with active or convalescent COVID-19.

The chain couples TRBV28 to TRBJ1-2; a possible D gene is TRBD1 (5 bases). The germline V gene has CDR1 MDHEN and CDR2 SYDVKM. The CDR3 spans 15 residues. Trimming shortened V by 4 bases and J by 4 bases, and 16 bases separated the two germline ends. CDR3: CASSSPGGRSYGYTF. The CDR3 DNA follows: TGTGCCAGCAGTTCCCCCGGGGGTCGGAGCTATGGCTACACCTTC.

The genes are TRBV7-9 and TRBJ2-1; 8 positions match TRBD1. The CDR3 has 14 residues. With V trimmed by 3 bases and J by 8 bases, 6 bases remained unmatched. Germline V gene sequence: CDR1 SEHNR, CDR2 FQNEAQ (reference sequence). In DNA, the CDR3 is TGTGCCAGCAGCTTGCGGACAGGGCGGGATGAGCAGTTCTTC. Translated: CASSLRTGRDEQFF.

The J gene is TRBJ1-1, the V gene TRBV19; 7 bases align to TRBD1. The trim removed 4 bases at V and 0 bases at J, leaving 5 bases unmatched. The CDR3 covers 15 residues. The germline gives CDR1 LNHDA, CDR2 SQIVND (reference sequence). Here the CDR3 reads CASSSGTAMNTEAFF. The CDR3 bases are TGTGCCAGTAGTAGCGGGACAGCCATGAACACTGAAGCTTTCTTT.

This chain links TRBV5-6 with TRBJ2-2; a weak D match, TRBD1 (6 bases). The germline gives CDR1 SGHDT, CDR2 YYEEEE. The CDR3 contains 13 residues. Trimming shortened V by 1 base and J by 6 bases, and 7 bases separated the two germline ends. CDR3 region: CASSLTGPGELFF. The DNA of the CDR3 is TGTGCCAGCAGCTTGACAGGGCCCGGGGAGCTGTTTTTT.

J is TRBJ2-6 and V is TRBV29-1; either TRBD1 or TRBD2 may supply D (5 bases each). Germline V CDR1 and CDR2: SQVTM, ANQGSEA. The CDR3 is 13 residues long. Trimming removed 7 bases at V and 0 bases at J, with 7 bases between. For the CDR3, the DNA is TGCAGCGCAGGGAGCTCTGGGGCCAACGTCCTGACTTTC. As protein: CSAGSSGANVLTF.

V usage is TRBV27 and J usage is TRBJ2-7; TRBD2 aligns across 14 bases. The trim removed 5 bases at V and 2 bases at J, leaving 5 bases unmatched. Germline loops: CDR1 MNHEY, CDR2 SMNVEV (reference sequence). This CDR3 has 16 amino acids. The CDR3 DNA reads TGTGCCAGCAGTGCCATGGGACTAGCGGGGGCCTACGAGCAGTACTTC. Its translation is CASSAMGLAGAYEQYF.

The rearrangement links TRBV24-1 to TRBJ2-1, with D possibly being TRBD1 (5 bases). The CDR3 length is 16 residues. V lost 9 bases to trimming and J lost 0 bases, with 17 bases between them. Germline V CDR1 and CDR2: KGHDR, SFDVKD. CDR3 sequence (DNA): TGTGCCACCGGACACTCGTCAACCAGCTCCTACAATGAGCAGTTCTTC. It is translated as CATGHSSTSSYNEQFF.

This sequence joins TRBV3-1 (or the pseudogene TRBV3-2) and TRBJ2-2; D unclear. V was cut by 3 bases and J by 4 bases, with 3 bases left in between. The CDR3 is 12 amino acids. The V gene's germline CDR1 is LGHDT and CDR2 YNNKEL (reference sequence). The CDR3 DNA sequence: TGTGCCAGCAGCCAGGCCACCGGGGAGCTGTTTTTT. Translation gives CASSQATGELFF.

The chain is built from TRBV7-9 and TRBJ1-2, with 7 bases that match TRBD1. The length of the CDR3 is 15 residues. Germline V gives CDR1 SEHNR, CDR2 FQNEAQ (reference sequence). The V segment lost 6 bases and the J segment 0 bases; nucleotides outside the gene matches: 7. This CDR3 is CASSSKGTANYGYTF. The CDR3 region has the DNA TGTGCCAGCAGTTCTAAGGGGACAGCTAACTATGGCTACACCTTC.

The rearrangement links TRBV10-3 to TRBJ1-2; 8 bases are a match to TRBD1. V gave up 5 bases and J gave up 7 bases; unmatched junction bases: 9. This CDR3 has 14 amino acids. Germline values: CDR1 ENHRY, CDR2 SYGVKD. The CDR3 sequence: CAISPDRGIAGYTF. DNA of the CDR3: TGTGCCATCAGTCCAGACAGGGGAATCGCTGGCTACACCTTC.

CDR3 region: CATRRGQRNQPQHF. The CDR3 bases are TGTGCCACCAGGCGGGGACAGAGAAATCAGCCCCAGCATTTT. V is TRBV24-1 and J is TRBJ1-5; 7 positions agree with TRBD1. Germline V gene data show CDR1 as KGHDR and CDR2 as SFDVKD. The CDR3 contains 14 residues. The trim removed 7 bases at V and 4 bases at J, leaving 6 bases unmatched.

The J gene is TRBJ1-2, the V gene TRBV14; 11 nucleotides line up with TRBD1. J lost 4 bases, V lost 3 bases, and 7 bases had no gene match. Germline V gene sequence: CDR1 SGHDN, CDR2 FVKESK. The CDR3 length is 16 residues. This CDR3 is CASSHGTGGTSYGYTF. For the CDR3, the DNA is TGTGCCAGCAGCCACGGGACAGGGGGTACTAGCTATGGCTACACCTTC.

V is TRBV3-1 (or the pseudogene TRBV3-2) and J is TRBJ1-1, with 9 positions matching TRBD1. This CDR3 has 16 residues. Germline V gene lookup returns CDR1 LGHDT and CDR2 YNNKEL (reference sequence). The V and J ends lost 2 bases and 4 bases, in that order; junction bases with no gene match: 8. The CDR3 bases are TGTGCCAGCAGCCAATGGGGAGGGACAGGGAGCACTGAAGCTTTCTTT. This translates into CASSQWGGTGSTEAFF.

This clone was seen once. The genes are TRBV2 and TRBJ2-2; the match to TRBD2 covers 8 bases. The CDR3 loop spans 16 amino acids. CDR1 is SNHLY and CDR2 is FYNNEI in the germline V gene. V trimming: 4 bases; J trimming: 4 bases; junction bases outside the gene matches: 8. This CDR3 reads CASSGEAGVSTGELFF. The CDR3 DNA sequence: TGTGCCAGCAGTGGAGAAGCGGGGGTCTCCACCGGGGAGCTGTTTTTT.